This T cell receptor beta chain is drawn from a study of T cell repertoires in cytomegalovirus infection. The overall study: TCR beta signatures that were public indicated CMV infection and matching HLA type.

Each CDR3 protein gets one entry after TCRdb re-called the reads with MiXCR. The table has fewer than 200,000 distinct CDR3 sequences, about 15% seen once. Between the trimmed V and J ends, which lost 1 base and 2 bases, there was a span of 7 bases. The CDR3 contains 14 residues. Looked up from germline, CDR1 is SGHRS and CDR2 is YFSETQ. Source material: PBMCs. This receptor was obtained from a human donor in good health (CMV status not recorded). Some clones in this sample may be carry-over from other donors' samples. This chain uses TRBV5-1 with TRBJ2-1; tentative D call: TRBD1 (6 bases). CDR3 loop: CASSLNRAYNEQFF. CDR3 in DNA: TGCGCCAGCAGCTTGAACAGGGCCTACAATGAGCAGTTCTTC. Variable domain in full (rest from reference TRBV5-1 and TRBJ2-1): KAGVTQTPRYLIKTRGQQVTLSCSPISGHRSVSWYQQTPGQGLQFLFEYFSETQRNKGNFPGRFSGRQFSNSRSEMNVSTLELGDSALYLCASSLNRAYNEQFFGPGTRLTVL.